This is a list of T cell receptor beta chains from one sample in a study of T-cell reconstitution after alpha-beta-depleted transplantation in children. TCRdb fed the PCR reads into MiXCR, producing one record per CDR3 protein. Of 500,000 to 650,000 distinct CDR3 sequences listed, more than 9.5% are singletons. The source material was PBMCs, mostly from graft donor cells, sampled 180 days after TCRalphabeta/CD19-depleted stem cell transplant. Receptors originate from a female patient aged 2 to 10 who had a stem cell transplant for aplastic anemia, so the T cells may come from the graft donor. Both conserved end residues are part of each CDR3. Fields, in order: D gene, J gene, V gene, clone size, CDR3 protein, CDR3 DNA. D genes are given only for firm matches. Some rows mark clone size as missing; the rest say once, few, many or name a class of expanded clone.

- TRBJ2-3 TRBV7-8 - CASNYWFFGRSTDTQYF TGTGCCAGCAACTACTGGTTCTTCGGCAGGAGCACAGATACGCAGTATTTT
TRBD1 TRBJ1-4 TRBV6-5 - CASSYSTTGSSLSLFF TGTGCCAGCAGTTACTCGACGACAGGGAGTTCACTGTCACTGTTTTTT
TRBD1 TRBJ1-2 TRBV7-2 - CASSTGQGPYYGYTF TGTGCCAGCAGCACCGGACAGGGTCCCTACTATGGCTACACCTTC
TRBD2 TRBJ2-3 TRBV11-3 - CASSPNPSGRDTQYF TGTGCCAGCAGCCCAAACCCCAGCGGGAGGGATACGCAGTATTTT
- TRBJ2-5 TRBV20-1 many CSASGWGRYETQYF TGCAGTGCTAGCGGGTGGGGCCGATACGAGACCCAGTACTTC
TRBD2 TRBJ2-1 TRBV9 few CASSVGTSGIPNNEQFF TGTGCCAGCAGCGTAGGAACTAGCGGGATCCCCAACAATGAGCAGTTCTTC
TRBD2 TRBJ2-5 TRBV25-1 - CASSEALAGGETQYF TGTGCCAGCAGTGAAGCACTAGCGGGAGGGGAGACCCAGTACTTC
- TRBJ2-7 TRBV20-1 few CSARGPTEQYF TGCAGTGCTAGAGGACCTACCGAGCAGTACTTC
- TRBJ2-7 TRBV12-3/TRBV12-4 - CASSLLNTGYEQYF TGTGCCAGCAGTCTACTCAATACAGGGTACGAGCAGTACTTC
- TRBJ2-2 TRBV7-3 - CASSPDRLSGELFF TGTGCCAGCAGCCCCGACCGACTATCCGGGGAGCTGTTTTTT
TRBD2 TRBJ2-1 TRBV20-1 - CSARGLVKNEQFF TGCAGTGCCCGGGGACTAGTAAAAAATGAGCAGTTCTTC
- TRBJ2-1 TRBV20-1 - CSATGTSSYNEQFF TGCAGTGCAACCGGGACAAGCTCCTACAATGAGCAGTTCTTC
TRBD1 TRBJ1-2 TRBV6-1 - CASSPRRQGRIGYTF TGTGCCAGCAGTCCCAGACGACAGGGTAGAATTGGCTACACCTTC
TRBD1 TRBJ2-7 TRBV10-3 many CAINTDRGFDEQYF TGTGCCATCAACACGGACAGGGGGTTTGACGAGCAGTACTTC
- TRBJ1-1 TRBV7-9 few CASSLAGGDEAFF TGTGCCAGCAGCTTAGCAGGGGGAGATGAAGCTTTCTTT
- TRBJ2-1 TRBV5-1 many CASSWRGSFYEQFF TGCGCCAGCAGCTGGAGAGGGTCCTTCTATGAGCAGTTCTTC
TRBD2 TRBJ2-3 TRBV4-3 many CASSQDASGYFTDTQYF TGCGCCAGCAGCCAAGATGCTAGCGGCTATTTCACAGATACGCAGTATTTT
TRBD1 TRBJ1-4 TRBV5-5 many CASSKDREGEKLFF TGTGCCAGCAGCAAAGACAGGGAAGGTGAAAAACTGTTTTTT
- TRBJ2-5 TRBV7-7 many CASSLWPDQAETQYF TGTGCCAGCAGCTTATGGCCCGATCAGGCGGAGACCCAGTACTTC
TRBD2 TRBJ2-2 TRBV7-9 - CASSSGTSVLTGELFF TGTGCCAGCAGCTCCGGGACTAGCGTATTGACCGGGGAGCTGTTTTTT
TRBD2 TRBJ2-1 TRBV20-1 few CSARGRLAAAYNEQFF TGCAGTGCTAGAGGACGACTAGCGGCTGCCTACAATGAGCAGTTCTTC
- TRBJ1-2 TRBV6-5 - CASRADRRGYTF TGTGCCAGCAGAGCGGACAGACGGGGCTACACCTTC
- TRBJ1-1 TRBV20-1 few CSAPFRTRVNTEAFF TGCAGTGCTCCATTCCGTACACGGGTGAACACTGAAGCTTTCTTT
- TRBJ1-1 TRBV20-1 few CSARQDLNTEAFF TGCAGTGCTCGACAGGATCTGAACACTGAAGCTTTCTTT
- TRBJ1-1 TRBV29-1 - CSVVVVGYPNTEAFF TGCAGCGTTGTGGTGGTGGGGTACCCGAACACTGAAGCTTTCTTT